What follows are 30 T cell receptor beta chains derived from one specimen sequenced in a study of T cell responses to AZD1222 COVID-19 vaccine. Assay: immunoSEQ multiplex PCR; the TCRdb copy retains only in-frame clones and omits some. Here the sample spans more than 120,000 clones, 85% to 90% being singletons. Sequencing was performed on peripheral blood, taken 28 days after the second AZD1222 dose. These receptor sequences come from an adult who received the AZD1222 COVID-19 vaccine.

The V gene is TRBV7-3, the J gene TRBJ1-1; TRBD1 is a possible D gene (6 bases). The CDR3 is made up of 17 amino acids. V lost 3 bases, J lost 2 bases, and 19 bases lay in between. CDR1 is SGHTA and CDR2 is FQGTGA in the germline V gene. CDR3 nucleotide sequence: TGTGCCAGCAGCTTGGGGAGGGGGAGGTTATTAAACACTGAAGCTTTCTTT. It specifies CASSLGRGRLLNTEAFF. The full variable domain, completed using reference TRBV7-3 and TRBJ1-1, is GAGVSQTPSNKVTEKGKYVELRCDPISGHTALYWYRQSLGQGPEFLIYFQGTGAADDSGLPNDRFFAVRPEGSVSTLKIQRTERGDSAVYLCASSLGRGRLLNTEAFFGQGTRLTVV.

The chain's CDR3 is CSASRSGAPYEQYF. The CDR3 nucleotides are TGCAGTGCTAGTCGGTCAGGTGCGCCCTACGAGCAGTACTTC. V is TRBV20-1 and J is TRBJ2-7, with no clear D. CDR1 and CDR2 (germline): DFQATT, SNEGSKA (reference sequence). V dropped 3 bases and J dropped 2 bases, with 14 bases sitting between them. The CDR3 covers 14 residues.

The table lists this clone with a few counts. The V and J genes are TRBV7-9 and TRBJ2-5; no clear D. CDR1 is SEHNR and CDR2 is FQNEAQ in the germline V gene (reference sequence). The CDR3 contains 12 residues. Trimming shortened V by 5 bases and J by 4 bases, and 8 bases separated the two germline ends. The CDR3 is CASSPITETQYF. Here the CDR3 DNA reads TGTGCCAGCAGCCCAATTACAGAGACCCAGTACTTC.

The chain combines TRBV15 with TRBJ2-1, with 7 bases aligning to TRBD1. Unmatched junction bases numbered 10, after V lost 6 bases and J lost 2 bases. CDR1 is LNHNV and CDR2 is YYDKDF in the germline V gene (reference sequence). This CDR3 is 16 amino acids long. The CDR3 region is CATSSRRDSPYNEQFF. DNA of the CDR3: TGTGCCACCAGTTCTCGACGGGACAGTCCCTACAATGAGCAGTTCTTC.

This clone was seen a few times. The chain recombines TRBV9 with TRBJ1-5, with 9 bases matching TRBD1. V gave up 0 bases and J gave up 6 bases; unmatched junction bases: 4. The CDR3 has 15 residues. The germline V gene encodes CDR1 SGDLS and CDR2 YYNGEE. This CDR3 is CASSVGGQGSQPQHF. Written as DNA, the CDR3 is TGTGCCAGCAGCGTAGGGGGACAGGGTAGTCAGCCCCAGCATTTT. The full variable domain, with the rest looked up from reference TRBV9 and TRBJ1-5, is DSGVTQTPKHLITATGQRVTLRCSPRSGDLSVYWYQQSLDQGLQFLIQYYNGEERAKGNILERFSAQQFPDLHSELNLSSLELGDSALYFCASSVGGQGSQPQHFGDGTRLSIL.

The rearrangement links TRBV3-1 (or the pseudogene TRBV3-2) to TRBJ1-3; D might be TRBD1 (5 bases). CDR1 is LGHDT, CDR2 YNNKEL, per germline (reference sequence). The CDR3 covers 18 residues. Trimming shortened V by 3 bases and J by 0 bases, and 18 bases separated the two germline ends. CDR3 sequence: CASSHRLGRLPSGNTIYF. As DNA, the CDR3 is TGTGCCAGCAGCCACAGATTGGGACGGCTCCCCTCTGGAAACACCATATATTTT.

V gene TRBV30 combines with J gene TRBJ1-2, with no clear D. CDR1 is GTSNPN, CDR2 SVGIG, per germline (reference sequence). V was clipped by 0 bases and J by 1 base, with 6 bases between them. This CDR3 is built from 13 residues. CDR3 nucleotides: TGTGCCTGGAGTGTCGGAGATAACTATGGCTACACCTTC. Its protein is CAWSVGDNYGYTF.

This sequence joins TRBV7-2 and TRBJ2-2; D unclear. Germline loops: CDR1 SGHTA, CDR2 FQGNSA. V was trimmed by 2 bases and J by 0 bases, leaving 4 bases between them. This CDR3 is 14 amino acids long. Here the CDR3 reads CASSLPTNTGELFF. Written as DNA, the CDR3 is TGTGCCAGCAGCTTACCGACGAACACCGGGGAGCTGTTTTTT.

This chain joins TRBV11-2 and TRBJ2-1, with no clear D. V shed 0 bases and J shed 1 base, with 10 bases lying between them. The CDR3 runs 16 residues. Germline CDR1 reads SGHAT; CDR2 reads FQNNGV. CDR3 nucleotides: TGTGCCAGCAGCTTAGATCCCGTCTCGTCCTACAATGAGCAGTTCTTC. Protein: CASSLDPVSSYNEQFF.

This sequence joins TRBV19 and TRBJ1-1, with D perhaps matching TRBD1 (6 bases). V shed 4 bases and J shed 9 bases, with 6 bases lying between them. Germline CDR1 and CDR2: LNHDA and SQIVND (reference sequence). The CDR3 extends over 10 amino acids. CDR3 coding DNA: TGTGCCAGTAGTAGGGGGCAAGCTTTCTTT. Translating gives CASSRGQAFF.

Only one count was recorded for this clone. The CDR3 is CASSLGYGNQPQHF. As DNA, the CDR3 is TGTGCCAGCAGCTTAGGGTACGGCAATCAGCCCCAGCATTTT. The chain couples TRBV7-6 to TRBJ1-5; D is unclear. In germline, CDR1 is SGHVS, CDR2 FNYEAQ. Trimming cost V 1 base and J 2 bases, with 6 bases left between them. The CDR3 extends over 14 amino acids.

This sequence joins TRBV6-6 and TRBJ2-5; TRBD1 might be the D (5 bases). The V gene's germline CDR1 is MNHNY and CDR2 SVGAGI (reference sequence). This CDR3 comprises 12 residues. V gave up 7 bases and J gave up 5 bases, with 11 bases separating them. The CDR3: CASTETAETQYF. DNA of the CDR3: TGTGCCAGCACTGAGACAGCGGAGACCCAGTACTTC.

Worth noting for this clone: Different DNA sequences within this sample yield the same CDR3. This sequence joins TRBV6-6 and TRBJ1-1; possibly TRBD1 for D (5 bases). The CDR3 contains 13 residues. Trimming took 0 bases from V and 8 from J, leaving 10 bases between them. Germline lookup yields CDR1 MNHNY and CDR2 SVGAGI (reference sequence). The DNA for the CDR3 is TGTGCCAGCAGTTACTCCTCCGGGGGGGAAGCTTTCTTT. Protein: CASSYSSGGEAFF.

The chain recombines TRBV6-6 with TRBJ2-7; 14 positions agree with TRBD2. Trimming cost V 7 bases and J 9 bases; bases outside gene matches: 8. Germline CDR1 MNHNY, CDR2 SVGAGI (reference sequence). The CDR3 extends over 14 amino acids. The CDR3 spells CASIGTSGSRVQYF. The CDR3 DNA reads as TGTGCCAGCATCGGGACTAGCGGGAGTAGGGTGCAGTACTTC.

This chain uses TRBV7-9 with TRBJ2-6; D remains ambiguous. V gave up 9 bases and J gave up 2 bases, with 11 bases separating them. The germline gives CDR1 SEHNR, CDR2 FQNEAQ (reference sequence). The CDR3 runs to 14 residues. CDR3 loop: CARPISAGANVLTF. Here the CDR3 DNA reads TGTGCCAGGCCTATTTCCGCTGGGGCCAACGTCCTGACTTTC. The variable domain in full, completed from reference TRBV7-9 and TRBJ2-6, reads DTGVSQNPRHKITKRGQNVTFRCDPISEHNRLYWYRQTLGQGPEFLTYFQNEAQLEKSRLLSDRFSAERPKGSFSTLEIQRTEQGDSAMYLCARPISAGANVLTFGAGSRLTVL.

The J gene is TRBJ2-7, the V gene TRBV11-2; 11 bases fit TRBD2. Germline CDR1 is SGHAT and CDR2 is FQNNGV. The CDR3 consists of 16 residues. The J segment lost 1 base and the V segment lost 5 bases, leaving 7 bases of the junction unmatched. Here the CDR3 DNA reads TGTGCCAGCAGCCACACGACTAGCGGGATTTCCTACGAGCAGTACGTC. It yields the protein CASSHTTSGISYEQYV.

This clone came up once. The gene calls are TRBV30 and TRBJ2-7; D is unclear. This CDR3 has 13 amino acids. V was trimmed by 3 bases and J by 0 bases, leaving 9 bases between them. Germline lookup yields CDR1 GTSNPN and CDR2 SVGIG (reference sequence). DNA for the CDR3: TGTGCCTGGAGCCGGACGGACTCCTACGAGCAGTACGTC. Encoded protein: CAWSRTDSYEQYV.

The rearrangement links TRBV19 to TRBJ1-5, with 9 positions matching TRBD1. Trimming cost V 0 bases and J 6 bases; bases outside gene matches: 21. There are 21 residues in the CDR3. CDR1 is LNHDA and CDR2 is SQIVND in the germline V gene (reference sequence). The CDR3 sequence is CASSIELVSTPGQGYGQPQHF. The CDR3 DNA sequence: TGTGCCAGTAGTATAGAACTAGTTAGCACTCCGGGACAGGGATATGGTCAGCCCCAGCATTTT. The complete variable domain, with remaining parts taken from reference TRBV19 and TRBJ1-5, reads DGGITQSPKYLFRKEGQNVTLSCEQNLNHDAMYWYRQDPGQGLRLIYYSQIVNDFQKGDIAEGYSVSREKKESFPLTVTSAQKNPTAFYLCASSIELVSTPGQGYGQPQHFGDGTRLSIL.

V gene TRBV5-1 combines with J gene TRBJ1-4; weak D call: TRBD1 (6 bases). The CDR3 consists of 15 residues. V was cut by 0 bases and J by 7 bases, with 13 bases left in between. Germline V gene data show CDR1 as SGHRS and CDR2 as YFSETQ. The CDR3 protein is CASSLENLGGEKLFF. CDR3 DNA: TGCGCCAGCAGCTTGGAGAACCTAGGGGGTGAAAAACTGTTTTTT. Full variable domain (remainder filled in from reference TRBV5-1 and TRBJ1-4): KAGVTQTPRYLIKTRGQQVTLSCSPISGHRSVSWYQQTPGQGLQFLFEYFSETQRNKGNFPGRFSGRQFSNSRSEMNVSTLELGDSALYLCASSLENLGGEKLFFGSGTQLSVL.

This chain connects TRBV7-2 to TRBJ1-4, with D perhaps matching TRBD1 (5 bases). From germline, CDR1 is SGHTA and CDR2 FQGNSA. The CDR3 length is 14 residues. Trimming removed 5 bases from V and 8 bases from J, with 15 bases in between. CDR3 protein: CASSTRVGDEKLFF. The CDR3 region has the DNA TGTGCCAGCAGCACCAGGGTAGGGGACGAAAAACTGTTTTTT.

The V gene is TRBV29-1, the J gene TRBJ2-2; 9 nucleotides agree with TRBD2. The CDR3 has 15 amino acids. Germline trimming cut 5 bases from V and 2 bases from J; bases unmatched to any gene: 6. Germline V gene data show CDR1 as SQVTM and CDR2 as ANQGSEA. CDR3 sequence (DNA): TGCAGCGTTTCGGAGCGGGGGGCCAACACCGGGGAGCTGTTTTTT. It specifies CSVSERGANTGELFF.

This chain uses TRBV19 with TRBJ2-1; the match to TRBD1 covers 8 bases. Per the germline V gene, CDR1 is LNHDA and CDR2 is SQIVND (reference sequence). With 7 bases clipped from V and 0 bases from J, the junction kept 8 bases outside the gene matches. The CDR3 contains 16 residues. CDR3 protein: CASTPGGQGSYNEQFF. Written as DNA, the CDR3 is TGTGCCAGTACTCCTGGCGGACAGGGCTCCTACAATGAGCAGTTCTTC.

This clone was detected once. This chain joins TRBV6-1 and TRBJ1-2, with D perhaps matching TRBD1 (6 bases). The CDR3 has 15 residues. V was cut by 0 bases and J by 2 bases, with 10 bases left in between. Germline loops: CDR1 MNHNS, CDR2 SASEGT. The CDR3 DNA reads as TGTGCCAGCAGTGAAGCCTCGCAGGGGAACTATGGCTACACCTTC. Protein sequence: CASSEASQGNYGYTF.

V usage is TRBV28 and J usage is TRBJ2-1; 11 nucleotides match TRBD2. The CDR3 loop spans 16 amino acids. V lost 3 bases to trimming and J lost 6 bases; unmatched junction nucleotides: 7. The V gene's germline CDR1 is MDHEN and CDR2 SYDVKM. The chain's CDR3 is CASSFLAGGRVNEQFF. DNA of the CDR3: TGTGCCAGCAGTTTTTTAGCGGGAGGGCGGGTCAATGAGCAGTTCTTC.

The chain links TRBV9 to TRBJ2-1; tentative D call: TRBD2 (6 bases). CDR1 is SGDLS and CDR2 is YYNGEE in the germline V gene. The CDR3 spans 17 residues. V was pared by 4 bases and J by 1 base, with 18 bases between. CDR3 in DNA: TGTGCCAGCAGCCCGCCCGAGGGAGGATTATCCTACAATGAGCAGTTCTTC. It yields the protein CASSPPEGGLSYNEQFF. The full variable domain, completed using reference TRBV9 and TRBJ2-1, is DSGVTQTPKHLITATGQRVTLRCSPRSGDLSVYWYQQSLDQGLQFLIQYYNGEERAKGNILERFSAQQFPDLHSELNLSSLELGDSALYFCASSPPEGGLSYNEQFFGPGTRLTVL.

The V and J genes are TRBV3-1 (or the pseudogene TRBV3-2) and TRBJ1-1; D unclear. CDR3 length: 13 amino acids. The V and J ends lost 2 bases and 11 bases respectively, with 15 bases between them. Germline-derived CDR1 and CDR2 are LGHDT and YNNKEL (reference sequence). CDR3 bases: TGTGCCAGCAGCCAAAGGGCGGAAGGGAAGGCTTTCTTT. This translates into CASSQRAEGKAFF.

CDR3 region: CASSREVAVNTGELFF. CDR3 DNA: TGTGCCAGCAGCCGCGAGGTGGCGGTGAACACCGGGGAGCTGTTTTTT. The gene calls are TRBV4-2 and TRBJ2-2; D call uncertain. Germline CDR1 is LGHNA and CDR2 is YNFKEQ. CDR3 size: 16 residues. V lost 4 bases to trimming and J lost 1 base, with 13 bases between them.

The chain recombines TRBV29-1 with TRBJ2-7; TRBD1 agrees at 7 bases. V was clipped by 7 bases and J by 0 bases; unmatched bases: 9. Germline V gene sequence: CDR1 SQVTM, CDR2 ANQGSEA. CDR3 length: 14 residues. This chain's CDR3 is CSGPPGGSSYEQYV. CDR3 DNA: TGCAGCGGCCCCCCAGGGGGTAGCTCCTACGAGCAGTACGTC.

The chain recombines TRBV19 with TRBJ2-7; TRBD1 might be the D (5 bases). V was shortened by 5 bases and J by 2 bases, with 13 bases between the two germline ends. The CDR3 spans 14 residues. CDR1 is LNHDA and CDR2 is SQIVND in the germline V gene (reference sequence). The CDR3 loop is CASSGAQETYEQYV. CDR3 nucleotides: TGTGCCAGTAGTGGAGCACAGGAAACCTACGAGCAGTACGTC.

The V gene is TRBV5-1, the J gene TRBJ1-5, with 9 bases matching TRBD1. Germline CDR1 reads SGHRS; CDR2 reads YFSETQ. The ends lost 3 bases at V and 0 bases at J; junction bases unmatched: 1. This CDR3 comprises 15 residues. CDR3 coding DNA: TGCGCCAGCAGCTCGGGACAGGGTAGCAATCAGCCCCAGCATTTT. Its protein product is CASSSGQGSNQPQHF.